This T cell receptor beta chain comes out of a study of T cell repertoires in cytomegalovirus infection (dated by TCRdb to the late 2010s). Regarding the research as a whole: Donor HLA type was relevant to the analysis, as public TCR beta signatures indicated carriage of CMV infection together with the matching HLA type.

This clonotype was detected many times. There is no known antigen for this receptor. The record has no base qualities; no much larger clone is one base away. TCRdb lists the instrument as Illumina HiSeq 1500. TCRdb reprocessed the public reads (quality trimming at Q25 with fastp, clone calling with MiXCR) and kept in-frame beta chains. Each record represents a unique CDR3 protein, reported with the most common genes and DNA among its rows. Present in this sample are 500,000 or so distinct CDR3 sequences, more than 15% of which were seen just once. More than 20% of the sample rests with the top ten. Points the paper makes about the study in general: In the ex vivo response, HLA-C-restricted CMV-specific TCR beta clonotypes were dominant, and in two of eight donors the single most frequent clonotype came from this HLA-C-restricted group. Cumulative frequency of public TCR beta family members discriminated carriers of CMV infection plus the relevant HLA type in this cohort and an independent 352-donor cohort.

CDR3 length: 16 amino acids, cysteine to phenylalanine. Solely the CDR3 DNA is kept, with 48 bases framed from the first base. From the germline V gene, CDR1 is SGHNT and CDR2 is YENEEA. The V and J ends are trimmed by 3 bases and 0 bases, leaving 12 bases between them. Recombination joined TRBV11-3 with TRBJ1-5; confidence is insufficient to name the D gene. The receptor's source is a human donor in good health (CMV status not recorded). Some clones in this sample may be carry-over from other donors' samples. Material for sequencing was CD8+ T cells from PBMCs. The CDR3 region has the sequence CASSLSLDYSNQPQHF. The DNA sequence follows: TGTGCCAGCAGCTTGTCCTTGGATTATAGCAATCAGCCCCAGCATTTT.